This TCR beta chain was sequenced during a study of early T cells in non-severe SARS-CoV-2 infection. Study overall: Investigators sequenced bulk RNA drawn from unsorted whole blood, and chains remained unpaired.

This clonotype was seen ten or more times. Each CDR3 protein gets one entry after TCRdb re-called the 5' RACE reads with MiXCR. The sample has fewer than 65,000 distinct CDR3 sequences, approximately 9.7% seen once. This CDR3 region has 15 residues. Germline CDR1 and CDR2: MNHEY and SMNVEV (reference sequence). V lost 0 bases, J lost 3 bases, and 11 bases lay in between. The TCR comes from an adult who was a healthcare worker with PCR-confirmed SARS-CoV-2 infection or an uninfected control (not recorded which). The sample comprised whole blood. V gene TRBV27 combines with J gene TRBJ1-1; D gene uncertain. The CDR3, as DNA: TGTGCCAGCAGTTTATCGGGTCACTCCTACACTGAAGCTTTCTTT. It codes for CASSLSGHSYTEAFF.